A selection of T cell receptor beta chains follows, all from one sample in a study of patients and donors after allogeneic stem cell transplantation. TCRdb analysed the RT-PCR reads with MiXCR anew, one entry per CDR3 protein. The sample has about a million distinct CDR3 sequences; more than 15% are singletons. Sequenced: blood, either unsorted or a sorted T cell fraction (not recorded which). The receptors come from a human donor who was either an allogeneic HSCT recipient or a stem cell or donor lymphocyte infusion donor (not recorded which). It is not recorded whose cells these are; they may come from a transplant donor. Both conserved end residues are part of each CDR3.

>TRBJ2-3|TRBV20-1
CSASIAGGITDTQYF
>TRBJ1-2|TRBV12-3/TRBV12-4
CASTPSVGLDGYTF
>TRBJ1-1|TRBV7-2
CASSLIGTGLTEAFF
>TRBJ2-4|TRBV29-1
CSVSQPWDRGLQTKYIQYF
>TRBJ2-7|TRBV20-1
CSARVVGLAGVVYEQYF
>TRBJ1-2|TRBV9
CASSVAAGGNYGYTF
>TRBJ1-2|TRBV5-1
CASSRAGTGAGYTF
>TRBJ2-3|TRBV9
CASSVGQGVTDTQYF
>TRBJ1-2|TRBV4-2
CASSRATVTNYGYTF
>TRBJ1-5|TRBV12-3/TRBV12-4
CASSLGGRGWNQPQHF
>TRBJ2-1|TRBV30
CAWSVVTGGNEQFF
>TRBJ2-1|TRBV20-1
CSAASRDTAYNEQFF
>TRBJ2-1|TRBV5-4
CASSLGGLAGHNEQFF
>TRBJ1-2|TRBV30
CAWRELGNYGYTF
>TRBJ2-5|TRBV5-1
CASSRAGTEETQYF
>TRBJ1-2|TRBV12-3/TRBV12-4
CASSLDGRSNYGYTF
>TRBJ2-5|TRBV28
CASSSSGRAGETQYF
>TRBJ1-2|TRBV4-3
CASSQSRGNYGYTF
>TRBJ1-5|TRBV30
CAWSTGERWNQPQHF
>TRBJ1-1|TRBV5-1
CASSSRPTTANTEAFF
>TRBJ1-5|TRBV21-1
CASSKSRAENQPQHF
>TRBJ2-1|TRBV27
CASSPGTSPRTEQFF
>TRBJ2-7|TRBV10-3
CAISEVSDEQYF